Below are 30 T cell receptor beta chains sequenced from a single sample in a study of post-analysis software for immune sequencing data. Study outcomes and limitations: Five or six TRBV segments were more frequent in patients than controls; TRBV5-6, TRBV5-1 and TRBV20-1 belonged to this group.

TCR beta libraries were prepared from cDNA with unique molecular identifiers. Each CDR3 protein is one row after TCRdb ran MiXCR on the PCR reads. Here the sample spans almost 700,000 distinct CDR3 sequences, approximately 59% being singletons. Antigens for these TCRs are unknown. The source material was blood. The receptors originated from a girl between 2 and 10 years old with multiple sclerosis.

This clonotype turned up a few times. The chain recombines TRBV6-6 with TRBJ2-5, with 12 bases that match TRBD1. The J call may be faulty, since TRBJ2-7 better matches the DNA end. This CDR3 spans 13 amino acids. Germline-derived CDR1 and CDR2 are MNHNY and SVGAGI (reference sequence). CDR3 loop: CASTRDRGHEQYF. The CDR3 nucleotides read TGTGCCAGCACTAGGGACAGGGGGCACGAGCAGTACTTC.

The chain uses TRBV5-1 and TRBJ2-3, with D perhaps TRBD2 (7 bases). The germline V gene encodes CDR1 SGHRS and CDR2 YFSETQ. V lost 4 bases, J lost 2 bases, and 17 bases lay in between. This CDR3 spans 16 amino acids. The CDR3 sequence is CASSLDGGLHTDTQYF. CDR3 nucleotides: TGCGCCAGCAGCCTCGACGGGGGGCTCCACACAGATACGCAGTATTTT.

The chain recombines TRBV11-2 with TRBJ2-1; possible D gene TRBD2, 5 bases. The length of the CDR3 is 13 residues. V dropped 4 bases and J dropped 5 bases, with 9 bases sitting between them. The germline gives CDR1 SGHAT, CDR2 FQNNGV. The CDR3 protein is CASSYGLNNEQFF. CDR3 DNA sequence: TGTGCCAGCAGCTACGGACTTAACAATGAGCAGTTCTTC.

V usage is TRBV11-2 and J usage is TRBJ2-7, with 10 bases identical to TRBD2. CDR3 length: 15 amino acids. The junction had 5 bases not matched to a gene; V was cut back by 1 base and J by 5 bases. Germline lookup yields CDR1 SGHAT and CDR2 FQNNGV. CDR3 in amino acids: CASSLGVLAGHEQYF. CDR3 bases: TGTGCCAGCAGCTTAGGGGTACTAGCGGGGCACGAGCAGTACTTC.

This clonotype was recorded once. The CDR3 sequence is CASSPGPGSRFEAFF. CDR3 coding DNA: TGCGCCAGCAGCCCAGGGCCAGGGTCCAGATTTGAAGCTTTCTTT. The J gene is TRBJ1-1, the V gene TRBV5-1, with D possibly matching TRBD1 (5 bases). The V end was cut by 4 bases, the J end by 7 bases, with 20 bases between. The germline V gene has CDR1 SGHRS and CDR2 YFSETQ. The CDR3 covers 15 residues.

The chain joins TRBV5-1 to TRBJ1-2; 8 bases line up with TRBD1. CDR3 size: 15 residues. CDR1 SGHRS and CDR2 YFSETQ come from the germline V gene. Trimming cost V 1 base and J 6 bases; bases outside gene matches: 8. The CDR3 DNA is TGCGCCAGCAGCTTGTGGCGCAGGGGGCTTGATGGCTACACCTTC. It codes for CASSLWRRGLDGYTF. The full variable domain, completed using reference TRBV5-1 and TRBJ1-2, is KAGVTQTPRYLIKTRGQQVTLSCSPISGHRSVSWYQQTPGQGLQFLFEYFSETQRNKGNFPGRFSGRQFSNSRSEMNVSTLELGDSALYLCASSLWRRGLDGYTFGSGTRLTVV.

The chain recombines TRBV20-1 with TRBJ1-2; D ambiguous. The CDR3 is 13 residues long. V gave up 1 base and J gave up 7 bases, with 13 bases separating them. Germline V gene data show CDR1 as DFQATT and CDR2 as SNEGSKA (reference sequence). The CDR3 loop is CSARAPGFRGYTF. The CDR3 DNA sequence: TGCAGTGCTAGAGCCCCCGGGTTCCGTGGCTACACCTTC.

The chain has TRBV5-1 and TRBJ1-2, with D possibly TRBD1 on 5 matching bases. The length of the CDR3 is 16 residues. The germline V gene encodes CDR1 SGHRS and CDR2 YFSETQ. Trimming removed 0 bases from V and 0 bases from J, with 12 bases in between. The CDR3 coding sequence is TGCGCCAGCAGCTTGGTACAAGGGACTCCTAACTATGGCTACACCTTC. It specifies CASSLVQGTPNYGYTF.

This clonotype has only a few counts. This rearrangement joins TRBV5-1 to TRBJ2-1; 7 bases align to TRBD2. Germline loops: CDR1 SGHRS, CDR2 YFSETQ. The CDR3 consists of 16 residues. The ends lost 2 bases at V and 0 bases at J; junction bases unmatched: 5. For the CDR3, the DNA is TGCGCCAGCAGCTTCTCGGCGGGGGACTCCTACAATGAGCAGTTCTTC. It encodes CASSFSAGDSYNEQFF.

The chain joins TRBV9 to TRBJ1-1; D is ambiguous. The length of the CDR3 is 15 residues. Germline values: CDR1 SGDLS, CDR2 YYNGEE. Trimming cost V 0 bases and J 1 base, with 10 bases left between them. The CDR3 region is CASSVARNPNTEAFF. The CDR3 bases are TGTGCCAGCAGCGTAGCACGAAACCCGAACACTGAAGCTTTCTTT.

In its sample, this clonotype was seen many times. V usage is TRBV2 and J usage is TRBJ2-1; 9 bases match TRBD2. Trimming took 1 base from V and 4 from J; bases not matched to a gene: 5. CDR3 length: 16 amino acids. The V gene's germline CDR1 is SNHLY and CDR2 FYNNEI. The CDR3 DNA reads as TGTGCCAGCAGTGAAGTTGGACTAGCGACATACAATGAGCAGTTCTTC. It is translated as CASSEVGLATYNEQFF. Supplemented by reference TRBV2 and TRBJ2-1, the full variable domain reads EPEVTQTPSHQVTQMGQEVILRCVPISNHLYFYWYRQILGQKVEFLVSFYNNEISEKSEIFDDQFSVERPDGSNFTLKIRSTKLEDSAMYFCASSEVGLATYNEQFFGPGTRLTVL.

This clonotype was seen a few times. This sequence joins TRBV6-6 and TRBJ2-3, with 10 bases aligning to TRBD2. With 2 bases clipped from V and 5 bases from J, the junction kept 7 bases outside the gene matches. This CDR3 has 16 residues. The germline V gene has CDR1 MNHNY and CDR2 SVGAGI (reference sequence). This chain's CDR3 is CASSYLKREGGDTQYF. The CDR3 nucleotides are TGTGCCAGCAGTTACCTAAAGCGGGAGGGCGGAGATACGCAGTATTTT.

This rearrangement joins TRBV5-1 to TRBJ2-5; tentative D call: TRBD1 (5 bases). The J call is in doubt because the DNA end fits TRBJ2-7 better. The CDR3 loop spans 12 amino acids. Per germline, CDR1 SGHRS and CDR2 YFSETQ. The CDR3 DNA follows: TGCGCCAGCAGCCCGGTGGGGCACGAGCAGTACTTC. This codes for CASSPVGHEQYF.

A few counts support this clonotype. The rearrangement links TRBV6-2 or TRBV6-3 to TRBJ2-7, with a possible D match to TRBD1 (6 bases). CDR1 and CDR2 from the germline V gene are MNHEY and SVGEGT. V lost 10 bases, J lost 0 bases, and 16 bases lay in between. The CDR3 is 14 amino acids. CDR3 protein: CANSLGQSSYEQYF. The CDR3, as DNA: TGTGCCAACAGCCTCGGACAGAGCTCCTACGAGCAGTACTTC.

This clonotype has more than one count but fewer than ten. In DNA, the CDR3 is TGTGCCAGCAGCTTAGCCCAGGGACTCTGGGGGGAGACCCAGTACTTC. It translates to CASSLAQGLWGETQYF. This chain connects TRBV7-8 to TRBJ2-5; D may be TRBD2 (6 bases). The CDR3 sequence is 16 residues long. The germline V and J ends were trimmed by 0 bases and 5 bases, with 16 bases remaining between them. CDR1 SGHVS and CDR2 FQNEAQ come from the germline V gene.

The chain recombines TRBV20-1 with TRBJ1-6, with unresolved D. The germline V gene encodes CDR1 DFQATT and CDR2 SNEGSKA (reference sequence). Trimming stripped 0 bases from V and 3 bases from J, with 15 bases between. The length of the CDR3 is 17 residues. CDR3 sequence: CSARDAQTQVYNSPLHF. CDR3 nucleotide sequence: TGCAGTGCTAGAGATGCGCAGACCCAAGTCTATAATTCACCCCTCCACTTT.

The chain is built from TRBV28 and TRBJ2-6, with TRBD1 as a possible D gene (6 bases). Trimming took 8 bases from V and 0 from J, leaving 20 bases between them. In germline, CDR1 is MDHEN, CDR2 SYDVKM. This CDR3 spans 18 amino acids. Written as DNA, the CDR3 is TGTGCCAGCGGCTTTATTGGACAGCCCCTCTCTGGGGCCAACGTCCTGACTTTC. This encodes CASGFIGQPLSGANVLTF. The entire variable domain, with the rest obtained from reference TRBV28 and TRBJ2-6, is as follows: DVKVTQSSRYLVKRTGEKVFLECVQDMDHENMFWYRQDPGLGLRLIYFSYDVKMKEKGDIPEGYSVSREKKERFSLILESASTNQTSMYLCASGFIGQPLSGANVLTFGAGSRLTVL.

This clonotype has only a few counts. The chain combines TRBV12-3 or TRBV12-4 with TRBJ2-1; no reliable D call. V shed 6 bases and J shed 10 bases, with 10 bases lying between them. The CDR3 is 11 amino acids. As DNA, the CDR3 is TGTGCCAGCAGCTTTACCGGAGAGCAGTTCTTC. This encodes CASSFTGEQFF.

The chain has TRBV7-9 and TRBJ1-1, with D unclear. Trimming removed 8 bases from V and 7 bases from J, with 11 bases in between. This CDR3 is 11 amino acids long. CDR1 and CDR2 (germline): SEHNR, FQNEAQ (reference sequence). The CDR3 DNA reads as TGTGCCAGCGCTATTGGGGATGAAGCTTTCTTT. This translates into CASAIGDEAFF.

With regard to this clonotype: The junction departs from germline at one end; a sequencing error may be responsible. This chain links TRBV12-5 with TRBJ2-7, with D uncertain. The J call may be mistaken, given a closer DNA end match to TRBJ2-4. Germline-derived CDR1 and CDR2 are LGHNT and FRNRAP. The CDR3 loop spans 11 amino acids. The CDR3 reads CASGPGNIQYF. DNA for the CDR3: TGCGCTAGTGGCCCCGGAAACATTCAGTACTTC.

The DNA for the CDR3 is TGCAGTGCTAGCCCAGGGGTGGCATCTGAAGCTTTCTTT. It translates to CSASPGVASEAFF. The rearrangement links TRBV20-1 to TRBJ1-1; possible D gene TRBD1, 6 bases. Germline assignment: CDR1 DFQATT and CDR2 SNEGSKA (reference sequence). Trimming took 3 bases from V and 6 from J, leaving 14 bases between them. There are 13 residues in the CDR3.

J is TRBJ2-1 and V is TRBV7-2; 8 bases are a match to TRBD2. The length of the CDR3 is 18 residues. CDR1 is SGHTA and CDR2 is FQGNSA in the germline V gene. The ends lost 5 bases at V and 4 bases at J; junction bases unmatched: 16. CDR3 sequence (DNA): TGTGCCAGCAGCCTCGCGATTGCGGGACTAGGTCGGTACAATGAGCAGTTCTTC. Translating it yields CASSLAIAGLGRYNEQFF.

J is TRBJ2-3 and V is TRBV6-5; a possible D gene is TRBD1 (6 bases). Germline-derived CDR1 and CDR2 are MNHEY and SVGAGI. This CDR3 spans 17 amino acids. V lost 2 bases and J lost 1, with 16 bases in between. The CDR3 spells CASSYTNTGSGTDTQYF. The CDR3 coding sequence is TGTGCCAGCAGTTACACTAACACAGGGTCGGGCACAGATACGCAGTATTTT.

The rearrangement links TRBV7-2 to TRBJ2-3, with 9 nucleotides matching TRBD2. This CDR3 region has 18 residues. Germline values: CDR1 SGHTA, CDR2 FQGNSA. V shed 1 base, J shed 1 base, and the junction held 9 bases outside the gene matches. CDR3 loop: CASSLDPWASGGTDTQYF. The CDR3, as DNA: TGTGCCAGCAGCTTAGATCCGTGGGCTAGCGGGGGCACAGATACGCAGTATTTT.

This chain joins TRBV12-3 or TRBV12-4 and TRBJ1-2; 8 bases are shared with TRBD1. The junction had 9 bases not matched to a gene; V was cut back by 5 bases and J by 7 bases. The CDR3 covers 14 residues. CDR3 sequence reads: CASSKTGECGGYTF. The CDR3 nucleotides read TGTGCCAGCAGTAAGACAGGGGAGTGCGGTGGCTACACCTTC.

A few counts support this clonotype. This CDR3 reads CSVEARLAGGLYF. The CDR3 region has the DNA TGCAGCGTTGAAGCCCGACTAGCGGGGGGATTGTATTTT. V gene TRBV29-1 combines with J gene TRBJ2-3; 13 bases align to TRBD2. The CDR3 contains 13 residues. V lost 1 base to trimming and J lost 14 bases; unmatched junction nucleotides: 6. The germline gives CDR1 SQVTM, CDR2 ANQGSEA.

This clonotype was counted a few times. This chain links TRBV11-2 with TRBJ2-3; 11 nucleotides agree with TRBD2. CDR3 length: 17 residues. The trim removed 1 base at V and 4 bases at J, leaving 7 bases unmatched. Germline assignment: CDR1 SGHAT and CDR2 FQNNGV. CDR3 in amino acids: CASSLVKLAGEADTQYF. CDR3 bases: TGTGCCAGCAGCTTAGTTAAACTAGCGGGAGAGGCAGATACGCAGTATTTT. Together with reference TRBV11-2 and TRBJ2-3, the CDR3 gives the full variable domain: EAGVAQSPRYKIIEKRQSVAFWCNPISGHATLYWYQQILGQGPKLLIQFQNNGVVDDSQLPKDRFSAERLKGVDSTLKIQPAKLEDSAVYLCASSLVKLAGEADTQYFGPGTRLTVL.

The V gene is TRBV5-1, the J gene TRBJ1-1; tentatively, D is TRBD1 (6 bases). This CDR3 region has 15 residues. Deletions cut 0 bases from V and 4 bases from J, with 13 bases between. Looked up from germline, CDR1 is SGHRS and CDR2 is YFSETQ. The CDR3 DNA is TGCGCCAGCAGCTTGGGGGGGGCTAGAGGCACTGAAGCTTTCTTT. Translating it yields CASSLGGARGTEAFF.

The chain uses TRBV11-2 and TRBJ1-4; 10 nucleotides align to TRBD1. Germline trimming cut 5 bases from V and 7 bases from J; bases unmatched to any gene: 4. This CDR3 has 14 amino acids. CDR1 and CDR2 from the germline V gene are SGHAT and FQNNGV. The CDR3 spells CASSLGQGVEKLFF. In DNA, the CDR3 is TGTGCCAGCAGCCTCGGACAGGGGGTTGAAAAACTGTTTTTT.

This clonotype was recorded a few times. V usage is TRBV5-1 and J usage is TRBJ2-3; TRBD2 aligns across 9 bases. The CDR3 spans 15 residues. Germline CDR1 is SGHRS and CDR2 is YFSETQ. V was clipped by 4 bases and J by 3 bases; unmatched bases: 6. As DNA, the CDR3 is TGCGCCAGCAGCCCCCCTAGCGGGGAGACAGATACGCAGTATTTT. Translating it yields CASSPPSGETDTQYF.